A selection of T cell receptor beta chains follows, all from one sample in a study of cytomegalovirus exposure and HLA in healthy donors. Using immunoSEQ multiplex PCR, the repertoire was profiled, and TCRdb retains in-frame clones only, with some absent. This table has about 130,000 clones, around four fifths appearing once. The sequencing input was PBMCs. The origin of the receptors is a boy aged 5-17 years in good health and CMV-seronegative. CDR3s include the opening cysteine and the closing phenylalanine or tryptophan. The D gene is left open where the match is weak. Clone size is shown for a subset of rows, as once, few, many or a class of expanded clone.

len	v_gene	abundance	d_gene	j_gene	CDR3nt	CDR3aa
13	TRBV7-2	-	-	TRBJ1-2	TGTGCCAGCAGCTTAGGCCCGGAGCATGGCTACACCTTC	CASSLGPEHGYTF
16	TRBV27	-	TRBD1	TRBJ1-5	TGTGCCAGCAGTTTATCAGGGGGCGGGGGCAATCAGCCCCAGCATTTT	CASSLSGGGGNQPQHF
15	TRBV25-1	-	TRBD2	TRBJ2-7	TGTGCCAACCATCGGTGGCTAGCGGCCTTCGACGAGCAGTACTTC	CANHRWLAAFDEQYF
13	TRBV6-4	-	-	TRBJ1-2	TGTGCCAGCAGTGACGGGCCATACTATGGCTACACCTTC	CASSDGPYYGYTF
15	TRBV6-5	few	-	TRBJ2-1	TGTGCCAGCAGTCCGGGGCTAGCGCGTTACAATGAGCAGTTCTTC	CASSPGLARYNEQFF
15	TRBV5-1	-	TRBD2	TRBJ2-5	TGCGCCAGTCGTCCGGTTGGGACTAGCGGGGAGACCCAGTACTTC	CASRPVGTSGETQYF
14	TRBV6-5	-	TRBD1	TRBJ1-4	TGTGCCAGCAGTTTTAGACAGGGCAATGAAAAACTGTTTTTT	CASSFRQGNEKLFF
22	TRBV5-1	-	-	TRBJ2-6	TGCGCCAGCAGCACTCCGGGACCCCGGGAGCCAGCGTCGAACTCTGGGGCCAACGTCCTGACTTTC	CASSTPGPREPASNSGANVLTF
13	TRBV5-1	once	-	TRBJ1-1	TGCGCCAGCAGCTTTGACGGGGGGACTGAAGCTTTCTTT	CASSFDGGTEAFF
15	TRBV10-3	-	-	TRBJ2-3	TGTGCCATCAGTTCAGGCAGGGGGGCAATAGATACGCAGTATTTT	CAISSGRGAIDTQYF
14	TRBV12-5	-	TRBD2	TRBJ2-3	TGTGCTAGTGGTTGGGCGGGAGGCCCAGATACGCAGTATTTT	CASGWAGGPDTQYF
16	TRBV7-2	-	TRBD2	TRBJ2-2	TGTGCCAGCAGCTTATTAGCGGGAGGGCCTAGCGGGGAGCTGTTTTTT	CASSLLAGGPSGELFF
16	TRBV5-1	-	TRBD2	TRBJ2-3	TGCGCCAGCAGCGAGGGACTAGCGGGAAACACAGATACGCAGTATTTT	CASSEGLAGNTDTQYF
11	TRBV25-1	-	-	TRBJ1-2	TGTGCCAGCAGTGTTTCGGGGGGCTACACCTTC	CASSVSGGYTF
16	TRBV19	-	-	TRBJ2-1	TGTGCCAGTAGTAGATCACCGGGACTTGCCTTCAATGAGCAGTTCTTC	CASSRSPGLAFNEQFF
14	TRBV27	-	TRBD2	TRBJ2-7	TGTGCCAGCAGTTTTCTAGCGGGGTCCTACGAGCAGTACTTC	CASSFLAGSYEQYF
15	TRBV11-3	-	-	TRBJ2-5	TGTGCCAGCAGCTTAGGAACGGGAGTGGGAGAGACCCAGTACTTC	CASSLGTGVGETQYF
15	TRBV19	once	-	TRBJ2-7	TGTGCCAGTAGTATAGAGGCAGGGAGGTCCCACGAGCAGTACTTC	CASSIEAGRSHEQYF
14	TRBV7-2	once	TRBD1	TRBJ1-4	TGTGCCAGCAGCCTACAGGGGCGCGGTGAAAAACTGTTTTTT	CASSLQGRGEKLFF
16	TRBV6-5	few	TRBD1	TRBJ1-2	TGTGCCAGCAGTTACGGCTACGGTACAGGGGGAGCGAGCTACACCTTC	CASSYGYGTGGASYTF
13	TRBV7-3	-	-	TRBJ2-5	TGTGCCAGCAGCCAGGGGTCATCGGGGACCCAGTACTTC	CASSQGSSGTQYF
15	TRBV30	once	-	TRBJ1-1	TGTGCCTGGAGTGTACTAGGGGGGGTGAACACTGAAGCTTTCTTT	CAWSVLGGVNTEAFF
15	TRBV5-4	-	-	TRBJ2-7	TGTGCCAGCAGCTTGGCTTGGCGGAGCTCCTACGAGCAGTACTTC	CASSLAWRSSYEQYF
16	TRBV4-3	-	-	TRBJ2-3	TGCGCCAGCAGCCAAGATGGCTACACGGGGGCAGATACGCAGTATTTT	CASSQDGYTGADTQYF
17	TRBV27	-	TRBD2	TRBJ2-7	TGTGCCAGCAGTTTATCGTCGGCGGGAGGCCCGTGGGGCGAGCAGTACTTC	CASSLSSAGGPWGEQYF
16	TRBV5-1	-	TRBD2	TRBJ2-6	TGCGCCAGCAGCTTGGTCGGGGGGTCTGGGGCCAACGTCCTGACTTTC	CASSLVGGSGANVLTF
15	TRBV2	-	-	TRBJ2-3	TGTGCCAGCAGTCCTGTGGCTAGCGCGACAGATACGCAGTATTTT	CASSPVASATDTQYF
13	TRBV5-1	-	-	TRBJ1-2	TGCGCCAGCAGGCCTAGGCTCGACTATGGCTACACCTTC	CASRPRLDYGYTF
14	TRBV7-9	-	TRBD2	TRBJ2-7	TGTTCCAGCAGCGGGACTAGAAATAGCTACGAGCAGTACTTC	CSSSGTRNSYEQYF
12	TRBV10-3	once	TRBD2	TRBJ2-1	TGTGCCACAGCGCGGGAGGGGGAAAAGCAGTTCTTC	CATAREGEKQFF
15	TRBV6-5	-	TRBD1	TRBJ2-2	TGTGCCAGCAGTCGACAGGGGGGGAACACCGGGGAGCTGTTTTTT	CASSRQGGNTGELFF
14	TRBV30	-	TRBD2	TRBJ2-7	TGTGCCTGGAGTGTAAGGCGGGAGCCCTACGAGCAGTACTTC	CAWSVRREPYEQYF
13	TRBV7-9	-	-	TRBJ1-2	TGTGCCAGCAGCTTAAGCAGGGAATATGGCTACACCTTC	CASSLSREYGYTF
13	TRBV30	-	-	TRBJ2-7	TGTGCCTGGGCCTGGACAGATCGTTCCGAGCAGTACTTC	CAWAWTDRSEQYF
18	TRBV30	-	TRBD2	TRBJ2-3	TGTGCCTGGAGCCTAGGGACTAGCGGGAGGGCATGGACAGATACGCAGTATTTT	CAWSLGTSGRAWTDTQYF
16	TRBV2	-	-	TRBJ2-5	TGTGCCAGCAGTACCCCCGGGACTCTTTATAAAGAGACCCAGTACTTC	CASSTPGTLYKETQYF
14	TRBV5-1	few	TRBD1	TRBJ2-5	TGCGCCAGCAGCGCGGGACAGGCCCAAGAGACCCAGTACTTC	CASSAGQAQETQYF
16	TRBV9	-	TRBD2	TRBJ2-2	TGTGCCAGCAGCGTAGGACTAGCCACAACCACCGGGGAGCTGTTTTTT	CASSVGLATTTGELFF
14	TRBV5-5	-	TRBD2	TRBJ2-7	TGTGCCAGCAGCTTTCTAGCGGGAGGGTACGAGCAGTACTTC	CASSFLAGGYEQYF
15	TRBV7-2	-	-	TRBJ2-2	TGTGCCAGCAGCTTCGGCGGGTTAAACACCGGGGAGCTGTTTTTT	CASSFGGLNTGELFF
15	TRBV5-8	-	TRBD2	TRBJ2-1	TGTGCCAGCAGCGATACTAGCGGGAGTTTTGATGAGCAGTTCTTC	CASSDTSGSFDEQFF